This T cell receptor beta chain comes out of a study of chemoradiotherapy in HPV16-positive cancers (dated by TCRdb to the early 2020s). Regarding the study in general: Candidate HPV-specific T-cell clones and common TCR motifs were defined by functional T-cell assays performed on cells from two HPV16-positive patients. The study asked whether T-cell immunity against the HPV oncoproteins E6 and E7 changes during chemoradiotherapy and whether it affects survival. TCR repertoires from over 80 patients with HPV-related cancers were then used to track the candidate HPV-specific TCRs and motifs.

On this clone itself: This clone's antigen is unknown. No base qualities exist here, and no much larger clone lies one base off it.

The method was the immunoSEQ multiplex PCR assay. The table comes from immuneACCESS by way of TCRdb, which keeps in-frame sequences with V and J called. Part of the clones is missing from these tables; in studies checked, under half for an unresolved V gene and the rest for unknown reasons. The table for this sample lists roughly 8,300 clones; roughly 72% of them were counted only once. Together, the top ten hold more than 6.5% of the sample. Repertoires were sampled repeatedly over the course of chemoradiotherapy, so clonal expansion could be followed in the tumor microenvironment. General study outcomes and caveats: The functional definition of HPV-specific T cells came from only two HPV16-positive patients, and the survival association was reported for HPV16-positive patients. In HPV16-positive patients, expansion of HPV-responsive T cells during chemoradiotherapy was found to be associated with improved recurrence-free survival. Expansion of candidate HPV-specific clones and E7-related TCR motifs was observed in the tumor microenvironment during treatment, whereas no such expansion was observed for non-HPV-specific T cells.

CDR1 and CDR2 are drawn from the germline V gene: SNHLY, FYNNEI. The V and J ends are trimmed by 6 bases and 0 bases, leaving 11 bases between them. The cysteine opens and the phenylalanine closes a CDR3 of 14 amino acids. The entry retains the CDR3 DNA only, 42 bases that are in frame from base 1. Recombination joined TRBV2 with TRBJ1-1, with the D gene not clear enough to name. The sequence was obtained from a human donor with HPV-associated anogenital cancer. Collection of the sample occurred from a patient who underwent chemoradiotherapy. The nucleotide sequence reads as follows: TGTGCCAGCAGCCGGGTGAGCGTGAACACTGAAGCTTTCTTT. This translates into CASSRVSVNTEAFF.